This is a list of T cell receptor beta chains from one sample in a study of response to subunit inactivated influenza vaccine. One entry per CDR3 protein results from TCRdb running MiXCR on the RT-PCR reads. Seen here are 500,000 to 650,000 distinct CDR3 sequences, about 8% observed once, and the top ten hold roughly 13%. The specimen comprised PBMCs from blood, sampled 23 months after vaccination. These receptors all stem from a man between 45 and 75 years old who received an inactivated influenza vaccine. Both conserved end residues are part of each CDR3. The D gene is left open where the match is weak. A clone size is listed for some rows: how often the clone was seen (once, few, many), or a class if it is expanded.

J gene,D gene,V gene,clone size,CDR3 DNA,CDR3 protein
TRBJ2-5,.,TRBV20-1,few,TGCAGTGCTAGAGACCAAAAAGGGGTGACCCAGTACTTC,CSARDQKGVTQYF
TRBJ1-1,TRBD1,TRBV3-1,few,TGTGCCAGCAGCTTTGGGGACAGGCCTGAAGCTTTCTTT,CASSFGDRPEAFF
TRBJ2-6,TRBD1,TRBV28,few,TGTGCCAGCAGACCTGACAGGGGGTTTTACTCTGGGGCCAACGTCCTGACTTTC,CASRPDRGFYSGANVLTF
TRBJ2-3,TRBD2,TRBV11-2,few,TGTGCCAGCAGCTTACAGCGGGGGGGCCTTGCAGATACGCAGTATTTT,CASSLQRGGLADTQYF
TRBJ1-1,.,TRBV7-9,many,TGTGCCAGCAGCCTACTGTCCGGGGACACTGAAGCTTTCTTT,CASSLLSGDTEAFF
TRBJ1-2,TRBD1,TRBV5-6,few,TGTGCCAGCAGCAAGCTGGACAGGGCCACTTACTATGGCTACACCTTC,CASSKLDRATYYGYTF
TRBJ2-7,.,TRBV6-1,few,TGTGCCAGCAGTACGGGCAGGACCCGGTTAGGCGACGAGCAGTACTTC,CASSTGRTRLGDEQYF
TRBJ1-5,.,TRBV14,many,TGTGCCAGCAGCCAAGAAAGGACACGGTTAAGCCCCAATCAGCCCCAGCATTTT,CASSQERTRLSPNQPQHF
TRBJ2-5,.,TRBV28,few,TGTGCCAGCAGGGGGCGTGGAGGCGGACAAGAGACCCAGTACTTC,CASRGRGGGQETQYF
TRBJ2-7,TRBD1,TRBV4-2,few,TGTGCCAGCAGCCCCGGGACAGGGCCCGACGAGCAGTACTTC,CASSPGTGPDEQYF
TRBJ1-2,.,TRBV3-1,.,TGTGCCAGCAGCCAAGGCCCAGGGGCTAACTATGGCTACACCTTC,CASSQGPGANYGYTF
TRBJ2-3,.,TRBV27,.,TGTGCCAGTCGGTCGGCCGGCACGCAGTATTTT,CASRSAGTQYF
TRBJ2-2,.,TRBV5-1,many,TGCGCCAGCAGCAGAATAGGCCTCACCGGGGAGCTGTTTTTT,CASSRIGLTGELFF
TRBJ1-5,TRBD1,TRBV29-1,.,TGCAGCGTGGGACAGGGGGGAAATAGCAATCAGCCCCAGCATTTT,CSVGQGGNSNQPQHF
TRBJ2-7,TRBD1,TRBV2,many,TGTGCCAGCTTATGGGCGGACAGGGCCTACGAGCAGTACTTC,CASLWADRAYEQYF
TRBJ2-7,.,TRBV28,.,TGTGCCAGCAGTCCCCCCCTCGGGACTCCACTATCCTACGAGCAGTACTTC,CASSPPLGTPLSYEQYF
TRBJ1-3,.,TRBV12-3/TRBV12-4,many,TGTGCCAGCAGTCCCTGGGACCGCGTCTCTGGAAACACCATATATTTT,CASSPWDRVSGNTIYF
TRBJ1-1,.,TRBV4-3,few,TGCGCCAGCAGCCAAGATTCTTCAGGGAACACTGAAGCTTTCTTT,CASSQDSSGNTEAFF
TRBJ1-4,.,TRBV6-1,few,TGTGCCAGCGGCCGGTTTGTACCTAATGAAAAACTGTTTTTT,CASGRFVPNEKLFF
TRBJ1-2,.,TRBV5-1,few,TGCGCCAGCAGTTACACAGGGCATGGCTACACCTTC,CASSYTGHGYTF
TRBJ1-1,TRBD1,TRBV12-3/TRBV12-4,many,TGTGCCAGCAGTTTACCCTACAGGGGGGGCACTGAAGCTTTCTTT,CASSLPYRGGTEAFF
TRBJ2-2,TRBD2,TRBV10-3,many,TGTGCCATCAGTGGACTAGCGGGGGGACCCGGGGAGCTGTTTTTT,CAISGLAGGPGELFF
TRBJ2-2,.,TRBV19,.,TGTGCCAGTAGTAGCCAGCGGACCACCGGGGAGCTGTTTTTT,CASSSQRTTGELFF
TRBJ2-5,.,TRBV24-1,few,TGTGCCACCAGTGACCTGACTGAATACCAAGAGACCCAGTACTTC,CATSDLTEYQETQYF
TRBJ1-1,.,TRBV19,few,TGTGCCAGTAGTATTAAGACAGACGGCACTGAAGCTTTCTTT,CASSIKTDGTEAFF
TRBJ1-5,TRBD1,TRBV20-1,few,TGCAGTGCTCTCGATGCGGGACAGGGCGGCAATCAGCCCCAGCATTTT,CSALDAGQGGNQPQHF
TRBJ1-4,.,TRBV28,.,TGTGCCAGCCAGGGAGGTAGATACGAAAAACTGTTTTTT,CASQGGRYEKLFF
TRBJ1-2,.,TRBV12-3/TRBV12-4,many,TGTGCCAGCAGTTTAAGTTGGCAGCAGGGCTACACCTTC,CASSLSWQQGYTF
TRBJ2-1,TRBD2,TRBV7-2,.,TGTGCCAGCAGTCGGGGGGACCTCTCCTACAATGAGCAGTTCTTC,CASSRGDLSYNEQFF
TRBJ2-1,.,TRBV4-1,.,TGCGCCAGCAGCCAAGAACCGGGGTCCTCCTACAATGAGCAGTTCTTC,CASSQEPGSSYNEQFF
TRBJ2-3,TRBD2,TRBV27,.,TGTGCCAGCAGTTTATCGACCGGGGGGTGGTATACGCAGTATTTT,CASSLSTGGWYTQYF
TRBJ1-5,.,TRBV12-3/TRBV12-4,many,TGTGCCAGCAGTTGGGGGGGGCCCCAGCATTTT,CASSWGGPQHF
TRBJ2-3,.,TRBV18,few,TGTGCCAGCTCACCCCTCGGGGCGGATAATACAGATACGCAGTATTTT,CASSPLGADNTDTQYF
TRBJ2-1,.,TRBV19,.,TGTGCCATTCAAACACGGTACAATGAGCAGTTCTTC,CAIQTRYNEQFF
TRBJ2-6,TRBD2,TRBV28,few,TGTGCCAGCAGCAAAACTAGCGGGGCTGGGGCCAACGTCCTGACTTTC,CASSKTSGAGANVLTF
TRBJ2-7,.,TRBV18,.,TGTGCCAGCTCACCACTCACAGACGCCGAGCAGTACTTC,CASSPLTDAEQYF
TRBJ1-1,.,TRBV18,.,TGTGCCAGCTCACCTTTCCAAGGCATGAACACTGAAGCTTTCTTT,CASSPFQGMNTEAFF
TRBJ2-7,.,TRBV18,once,TGTGCCAGCTCACCGTCTTCGCCGCTCTACTCCTACGAGCAGTACTTC,CASSPSSPLYSYEQYF
TRBJ2-2,TRBD1,TRBV19,few,TGTGCCAGTAGACAAACAGGGGGGAACACCGGGGAGCTGTTTTTT,CASRQTGGNTGELFF
TRBJ2-3,.,TRBV3-1,.,TGTGCCAGCAGCCAAGGATTGCCGGGACTGCAGTATTTT,CASSQGLPGLQYF
TRBJ2-5,.,TRBV6-5,few,TGTGCCAGCAGTTACGCAGGGGCGTTTCAAGAGACCCAGTACTTC,CASSYAGAFQETQYF
TRBJ2-1,.,TRBV5-5,.,TGTGCCAGCAGCTTGGGGCAGGTGTTTCCCTTCGATGAGCAGTTCTTC,CASSLGQVFPFDEQFF
TRBJ2-1,TRBD2,TRBV7-2,few,TGTGCCAGCAGACTAGCGGGAGCCCACAATGAGCAGTTCTTC,CASRLAGAHNEQFF
TRBJ1-2,TRBD1,TRBV29-1,.,TGCAGCGCCGCCCAGGACAGGGGGTATGGCTACACCTTC,CSAAQDRGYGYTF
TRBJ2-1,.,TRBV5-1,.,TGCGCCAGCAGCTTGGACAGGTTCCCCTACAATGAGCAGTTCTTC,CASSLDRFPYNEQFF
TRBJ2-3,.,TRBV6-2/TRBV6-3,many,TGTGCCAGCAGTTACGCCCAATCGACCTCAGGCACGCAGTATTTT,CASSYAQSTSGTQYF
TRBJ2-3,TRBD2,TRBV12-3/TRBV12-4,few,TGTGCCAGCAGTTTTTCGGGGGGTTCAGATACGCAGTATTTT,CASSFSGGSDTQYF
TRBJ1-5,.,TRBV28,many,TGTGCCAGCAGTTGGGGGCGGGCTCAGCCCCAGCATTTT,CASSWGRAQPQHF
TRBJ2-7,.,TRBV24-1,.,TGTGCCACCAGCGACCGGGACGCGACCTACGAGCAGTACTTC,CATSDRDATYEQYF
TRBJ1-2,.,TRBV10-3,many,TGTGCCATCACGGCGACAGGAATGTCAGGCTACACCTTC,CAITATGMSGYTF
TRBJ2-4,.,TRBV4-1,.,TGCGCCAGCAGCCCTGGGACAGCCAAAAACATTCAGTACTTC,CASSPGTAKNIQYF
TRBJ2-2,.,TRBV29-1,many,TGCAGCGCTCGCTCGGGGACGGTGAACACCGGGGAGCTGTTTTTT,CSARSGTVNTGELFF
TRBJ2-5,TRBD2,TRBV20-1,.,TGCTGTGCTAGAGACTTGGGCGGGGGGACTCAAGAGACCCAGTACTTC,CCARDLGGGTQETQYF
TRBJ2-2,TRBD2,TRBV9,.,TGTGCCAGCAGCGCCTCCCTCGGGGGGACCGGGGAGCTGTTTTTT,CASSASLGGTGELFF
TRBJ2-7,.,TRBV6-5,few,TGTGCCAGCAGTTACTCCGGCCGGCCCTACAGAACCGCCTACGAGCAGTACTTC,CASSYSGRPYRTAYEQYF
TRBJ2-3,.,TRBV7-2,.,TGTGCCAGTAAACAGGCCCTTCCCACAGATACGCAGTATTTT,CASKQALPTDTQYF
TRBJ1-1,.,TRBV20-1,many,TGCAGTGCTAGGGGCTTAGGTGGGGCTGGCACTGAAGCTTTCTTT,CSARGLGGAGTEAFF
TRBJ2-1,TRBD2,TRBV20-1,few,TGCAGTGCTAGCCGCTCAGGCGGGAGCTCCTACAATGAGCAGTTCTTC,CSASRSGGSSYNEQFF